A selection of T cell receptor beta chains follows, all from one sample in a study of regulatory T cells in long-lasting Graves disease. Via MiXCR, TCRdb re-called the multiplex PCR reads, giving one row per CDR3 protein. The sample yields 530,000 or so distinct CDR3 sequences, 15% to 20% seen once. The same sample was also studied in work on T cells in Graves' hyperthyroidism and ophthalmopathy.

The starting material was peripheral blood mononuclear cells (PBMCs), obtained at new diagnosis, from a patient treated with antithyroid drugs. These receptors were obtained from a man younger than 35 with Graves disease. Each CDR3 is given without its conserved first and last residue.

V gene: TRBV18; J gene: TRBJ1-1; CDR3 protein: ASSPEREAF
V gene: TRBV20-1; J gene: TRBJ2-7; CDR3 protein: SARPGASYEQY
V gene: TRBV28; J gene: TRBJ2-1; CDR3 protein: ASSFVGGGNEQF
V gene: TRBV4-1; J gene: TRBJ2-2; CDR3 protein: ASSPGQGNFLDTGELF
V gene: TRBV9; J gene: TRBJ2-5; CDR3 protein: ASSVGGTTQETQY
V gene: TRBV5-5; J gene: TRBJ2-1; CDR3 protein: ADTLRGLGNEQF
V gene: TRBV6-1; J gene: TRBJ1-2; CDR3 protein: ASRYRDGANYGYT
V gene: TRBV29-1; J gene: TRBJ2-7; CDR3 protein: SVRYRTSGAYEQY
V gene: TRBV27; J gene: TRBJ2-3; CDR3 protein: ASSKTGDHWTDTQY
V gene: TRBV19; J gene: TRBJ1-5; CDR3 protein: ASTSHGGIINQPQH
V gene: TRBV14; J gene: TRBJ2-1; CDR3 protein: ASSQWTSQNWLNEQF
V gene: TRBV12-3/TRBV12-4; J gene: TRBJ1-1; CDR3 protein: ASSPGGDSLKAF
V gene: TRBV28; J gene: TRBJ2-3; CDR3 protein: ASNHPLASTDTQY
V gene: TRBV2; J gene: TRBJ1-1; CDR3 protein: ASSERPPSTEAF
V gene: TRBV6-2/TRBV6-3; J gene: TRBJ2-5; CDR3 protein: ASSYSGGAGETQY
V gene: TRBV19; J gene: TRBJ2-1; CDR3 protein: ASSIWGRGNNEQF
V gene: TRBV7-9; J gene: TRBJ2-6; CDR3 protein: ASSLLISGANVLT
V gene: TRBV4-2; J gene: TRBJ2-1; CDR3 protein: ASSPSVTSNEQF
V gene: TRBV27; J gene: TRBJ2-1; CDR3 protein: ASSGPESRNEQF
V gene: TRBV10-3; J gene: TRBJ2-1; CDR3 protein: AISDSSATKYNEQF
V gene: TRBV11-2; J gene: TRBJ2-7; CDR3 protein: ASSLDFDRQYEQY
V gene: TRBV2; J gene: TRBJ2-1; CDR3 protein: ARGTGTANEQF
V gene: TRBV2; J gene: TRBJ2-7; CDR3 protein: ASREGSGGLSYEQY
V gene: TRBV3-1; J gene: TRBJ2-5; CDR3 protein: ASSQGLRETQY
V gene: TRBV30; J gene: TRBJ2-7; CDR3 protein: AWSVWSSGSNEQY
V gene: TRBV12-3/TRBV12-4; J gene: TRBJ2-1; CDR3 protein: ASSPGLAAVNEQF
V gene: TRBV3-1; J gene: TRBJ2-3; CDR3 protein: ASSPPGLNTDTQY
V gene: TRBV28; J gene: TRBJ1-4; CDR3 protein: ASSRTNEKLF
V gene: TRBV20-1; J gene: TRBJ2-7; CDR3 protein: SAYESGTGLYEQY
V gene: TRBV9; J gene: TRBJ1-2; CDR3 protein: ASSVASHGYT
V gene: TRBV13; J gene: TRBJ2-7; CDR3 protein: AGRIELGLAIYEQY
V gene: TRBV5-6; J gene: TRBJ2-1; CDR3 protein: ASSLRLNEQF
V gene: TRBV6-2/TRBV6-3; J gene: TRBJ2-1; CDR3 protein: ASSYGGPQNEQF
V gene: TRBV29-1; J gene: TRBJ1-2; CDR3 protein: SFWDRGRSGGYT
V gene: TRBV9; J gene: TRBJ2-2; CDR3 protein: ASSTYSKPTPNTGELF